The 31 T cell receptor beta chains below come from one sample, sequenced in a study of blood T cell repertoires in COVID-19. The method was immunoSEQ multiplex PCR; TCRdb's version includes in-frame clones alone and lacks a portion of them. The sample lists 75,000 to 100,000 clones; approximately 87% were seen once. The sequenced material came from peripheral blood. Receptors originate from a human donor in a cohort sampled during active COVID-19.

The rearrangement joins TRBV11-2 to TRBJ2-2, with D perhaps matching TRBD2 (5 bases). V shed 1 base and J shed 0 bases, with 6 bases lying between them. The CDR3 runs 15 residues. Germline V gene lookup returns CDR1 SGHAT and CDR2 FQNNGV. The CDR3 here is CASSLAGANTGELFF. As DNA, the CDR3 is TGTGCCAGCAGCTTAGCCGGGGCGAACACCGGGGAGCTGTTTTTT.

The V call is TRBV2, the J call TRBJ2-1; TRBD2 matches at 12 bases. With V trimmed by 5 bases and J by 1 base, 6 bases remained unmatched. The CDR3 has 17 residues. Germline CDR1 reads SNHLY; CDR2 reads FYNNEI. CDR3 region: CASSSTSGRGSYNEQFF. The CDR3 DNA sequence: TGTGCCAGCAGTTCGACTAGCGGGAGAGGGTCCTACAATGAGCAGTTCTTC.

The rearrangement uses TRBV11-2 and TRBJ2-1; 12 positions agree with TRBD1. Germline loops: CDR1 SGHAT, CDR2 FQNNGV. The CDR3 length is 14 residues. J gave up 6 bases and V 5 bases, and 2 bases lay outside the gene matches. The CDR3 bases are TGTGCCAGCAGCACGGGACAGGGGGCCAATGAGCAGTTCTTC. Translation gives CASSTGQGANEQFF.

The V call is TRBV27, the J call TRBJ2-1, with TRBD1 matching over 7 bases. CDR3 length equals 13 residues. V trimming: 4 bases; J trimming: 10 bases; junction bases outside the gene matches: 7. Germline CDR1 MNHEY, CDR2 SMNVEV (reference sequence). As DNA, the CDR3 is TGTGCCAGCAGTTCCCACAGGGGTGGCGAGCAGTTCTTC. It specifies CASSSHRGGEQFF.

The chain carries TRBV7-9 and TRBJ2-3, with 12 bases aligning to TRBD2. The junction had 3 bases not matched to a gene; V was cut back by 1 base and J by 7 bases. The CDR3 totals 15 residues. Germline values: CDR1 SEHNR, CDR2 FQNEAQ (reference sequence). This CDR3 is CASSLVLAGGNTQYF. The CDR3 DNA reads as TGTGCCAGCAGCTTAGTACTAGCGGGGGGTAATACGCAGTATTTT.

As for this clone: Different DNA sequences within this sample yield the same CDR3. The chain combines TRBV7-9 with TRBJ2-7, with 7 bases fitting TRBD1. Germline CDR1 and CDR2: SEHNR and FQNEAQ (reference sequence). The CDR3 extends over 13 amino acids. Trimming cost V 2 bases and J 5 bases; bases outside gene matches: 3. The CDR3 here is CASSLNRGNEQYF. The CDR3 region has the DNA TGTGCCAGCAGCTTAAACAGGGGTAACGAGCAGTACTTC.

This clone is a singleton in its sample. The chain links TRBV4-1 to TRBJ1-6; D is possibly TRBD1 (6 bases). Trimming removed 0 bases at V and 6 bases at J, with 15 bases between. CDR1 is MGHRA and CDR2 is YSYEKL in the germline V gene. The CDR3 contains 17 residues. The CDR3 sequence is CASSQDSPTGLNSPLHF. CDR3 coding DNA: TGCGCCAGCAGCCAAGACAGTCCGACAGGCCTTAATTCACCCCTCCACTTT.

The count of this clone is one. The V and J genes are TRBV7-6 and TRBJ1-5, with 9 nucleotides matching TRBD1. The length of the CDR3 is 15 residues. Germline V lookup: CDR1 SGHVS, CDR2 FNYEAQ. V lost 3 bases to trimming and J lost 6 bases; unmatched junction nucleotides: 6. The CDR3 DNA sequence: TGTGCCAGCAGCTTGAACAGGGGGCGCGGTCAGCCCCAGCATTTT. Protein product: CASSLNRGRGQPQHF.

Notes on this clone: Relative to the germline gene, one junction end is altered; a read error may explain this. The rearrangement links TRBV4-1 to TRBJ1-4; D remains unclear. The CDR3 totals 13 residues. CDR1 MGHRA and CDR2 YSYEKL come from the germline V gene. The CDR3 DNA follows: TGCGCCAGCAGCCCCCCATCCGGGTCGGGGTTGATTTTT. Protein product: CASSPPSGSGLIF.

The V and J genes are TRBV19 and TRBJ2-3, with TRBD2 matching over 12 bases. This CDR3 spans 16 amino acids. The germline CDR1 and CDR2 sequences are LNHDA and SQIVND (reference sequence). V lost 5 bases, J lost 2 bases, and 5 bases stayed unmatched. The CDR3 nucleotides are TGTGCCAGTAGTCGTACTAGCGGGGGGTTCACAGATACGCAGTATTTT. Its translation: CASSRTSGGFTDTQYF.

This chain joins TRBV11-3 and TRBJ2-3, with D possibly TRBD1 on 5 matching bases. V lost 5 bases and J 0 bases, leaving 18 bases between the germline ends. The CDR3 contains 17 residues. Germline V lookup: CDR1 SGHNT, CDR2 YENEEA. CDR3 protein: CASSRFQGDSSTDTQYF. DNA of the CDR3: TGTGCCAGCAGCCGATTCCAGGGTGATTCTAGCACAGATACGCAGTATTTT.

The chain links TRBV20-1 to TRBJ2-3; D assignment may be TRBD1 or TRBD2 (7 bases each). The CDR3 totals 15 residues. CDR1 DFQATT and CDR2 SNEGSKA come from the germline V gene (reference sequence). The V gene lost 6 bases and the J gene lost 0 bases, with 16 bases spanning the gap. The CDR3 region is CSASDREGSTDTQYF. CDR3 coding DNA: TGCAGTGCGAGTGACAGGGAGGGAAGCACAGATACGCAGTATTTT.

The J gene is TRBJ2-1, the V gene TRBV27, with 10 nucleotides matching TRBD1. V lost 6 bases and J lost 5; bases outside the gene matches: 4. The CDR3 has 14 amino acids. Germline V CDR1 and CDR2: MNHEY, SMNVEV (reference sequence). CDR3 region: CASSLGQGDNEQFF. In DNA form, the CDR3 reads TGTGCCAGCAGCCTAGGACAGGGGGACAATGAGCAGTTCTTC.

The rearrangement links TRBV5-1 to TRBJ2-5; 12 bases are shared with TRBD2. The CDR3 length is 16 residues. The germline gives CDR1 SGHRS, CDR2 YFSETQ. J was trimmed by 4 bases and V by 3 bases; bases with no gene match: 7. The CDR3 loop reads CASSSLTSGSGETQYF. The CDR3, as DNA: TGCGCCAGCAGCTCCCTGACTAGCGGGAGTGGAGAGACCCAGTACTTC.

The chain is built from TRBV27 and TRBJ2-1, with 11 nucleotides matching TRBD2. This CDR3 is 16 amino acids long. The V and J ends lost 6 bases and 8 bases, in that order; junction bases with no gene match: 12. Germline CDR1 MNHEY, CDR2 SMNVEV (reference sequence). The CDR3 DNA follows: TGTGCCAGCAGCACAATACCGGGACTAGCGGCCGATGAGCAGTTCTTC. Its translation is CASSTIPGLAADEQFF.

CDR3 sequence (DNA): TGCGCCAGCAGCTACGGGCAATACAGGGGTGCTAATGAAAAACTGTTTTTT. Translated: CASSYGQYRGANEKLFF. V gene TRBV5-1 combines with J gene TRBJ1-4; 7 bases match TRBD1. The ends lost 3 bases at V and 3 bases at J; junction bases unmatched: 11. The CDR3 has 17 residues. CDR1 is SGHRS and CDR2 is YFSETQ in the germline V gene.

In this sample, this clone turned up once. This chain joins TRBV7-9 and TRBJ2-1, with D unclear. Trimming pared 8 bases from V and 7 bases from J, leaving 9 bases between. Germline values: CDR1 SEHNR, CDR2 FQNEAQ (reference sequence). The CDR3 contains 11 residues. CDR3 region: CASSPRNEQFF. In DNA, the CDR3 is TGTGCCAGCTCCCCGAGGAATGAGCAGTTCTTC.

CDR3 nucleotides: TGTGCCAGCAGCCACCTCGGACTAGCGGGCACAGATACGCAGTATTTT. It translates to CASSHLGLAGTDTQYF. This chain uses TRBV5-5 with TRBJ2-3, with TRBD2 identical over 10 bases. J gave up 1 base and V 4 bases, and 6 bases lay outside the gene matches. Per the germline V gene, CDR1 is SGHKS and CDR2 is YYEKEE (reference sequence). The CDR3 runs 16 residues.

The gene calls are TRBV3-1 (or the pseudogene TRBV3-2) and TRBJ2-7, with 15 bases lining up with TRBD2. Looked up from germline, CDR1 is LGHDT and CDR2 is YNNKEL (reference sequence). Losses at the gene ends were 4 bases for V and 0 bases for J; bases not matched to a gene: 10. This CDR3 contains 19 residues. The CDR3 DNA is TGTGCCAGCAGCCGCGAACCGGGACTAGCGGGGGGTTCCTCCTACGAGCAGTACTTC. Protein: CASSREPGLAGGSSYEQYF.

This chain connects TRBV4-1 to TRBJ1-2, with a possible D match to TRBD1 (6 bases). CDR3 size: 13 residues. Trimming removed 1 base from V and 5 bases from J, with 8 bases in between. From germline, CDR1 is MGHRA and CDR2 YSYEKL. CDR3 in amino acids: CASSQGDMYGYTF. CDR3 sequence (DNA): TGCGCCAGCAGCCAAGGGGACATGTATGGCTACACCTTC.

The chain couples TRBV7-2 to TRBJ2-3; D is perhaps TRBD1 (6 bases). CDR3 length: 17 residues. In germline, CDR1 is SGHTA, CDR2 FQGNSA. Trimming removed 5 bases from V and 2 bases from J, with 20 bases in between. CDR3 sequence (DNA): TGTGCCAGCAGCAATCCCCGGACAGAGACTTACACAGATACGCAGTATTTT. Translated, it gives CASSNPRTETYTDTQYF.

This rearrangement joins TRBV3-1 (or the pseudogene TRBV3-2) to TRBJ2-7; 7 positions agree with TRBD1. J gave up 4 bases and V 5 bases, and 5 bases lay outside the gene matches. This CDR3 has 13 amino acids. The germline gives CDR1 LGHDT, CDR2 YNNKEL (reference sequence). CDR3 protein: CASSSTGLYEQYF. CDR3 bases: TGTGCCAGCAGCTCGACAGGGCTTTACGAGCAGTACTTC.

The chain recombines TRBV4-1 with TRBJ1-6; D gene ambiguous. The CDR3 has 17 amino acids. CDR1 is MGHRA, CDR2 YSYEKL, per germline. V was trimmed by 1 base and J by 9 bases, leaving 19 bases between them. CDR3 sequence: CASSQVFPRSSGSPLHF. CDR3 coding DNA: TGCGCCAGCAGCCAAGTATTTCCACGGTCATCAGGTTCACCCCTCCACTTT.

The rearrangement links TRBV12-3 or TRBV12-4 to TRBJ2-4; 7 nucleotides line up with TRBD1. This CDR3 contains 13 residues. V gave up 0 bases and J gave up 15 bases; unmatched junction bases: 8. The CDR3 region is CASSLAGGAWRYF. In nucleotides, the CDR3 is TGTGCCAGCAGTTTAGCAGGGGGCGCATGGAGGTACTTC.

The chain uses TRBV27 and TRBJ1-6; 8 bases match TRBD1. With 4 bases clipped from V and 10 bases from J, the junction kept 6 bases outside the gene matches. The CDR3 extends over 14 amino acids. The germline gives CDR1 MNHEY, CDR2 SMNVEV (reference sequence). CDR3: CASSSTDRGSPLHF. CDR3 in DNA: TGTGCCAGCAGTTCGACCGACAGGGGATCACCCCTCCACTTT.

V and J are TRBV6-5 and TRBJ1-1; 10 positions agree with TRBD1. Germline V gene data show CDR1 as MNHEY and CDR2 as SVGAGI. The junction had 6 bases not matched to a gene; V was cut back by 2 bases and J by 3 bases. This CDR3 region has 16 residues. The CDR3 region is CASSYGTGAPDTEAFF. CDR3 in DNA: TGTGCCAGCAGTTACGGGACAGGGGCACCGGACACTGAAGCTTTCTTT.

V is TRBV11-2 and J is TRBJ1-4; 9 nucleotides align to TRBD1. The V and J ends lost 1 base and 4 bases, in that order; junction bases with no gene match: 1. This CDR3 contains 15 residues. Germline CDR1 is SGHAT and CDR2 is FQNNGV. The CDR3 DNA follows: TGTGCCAGCAGCTTAGGGGACAGGGATAATGAAAAACTGTTTTTT. Translating gives CASSLGDRDNEKLFF.

J is TRBJ2-2 and V is TRBV19; D not resolved. Per the germline V gene, CDR1 is LNHDA and CDR2 is SQIVND (reference sequence). The CDR3 totals 13 residues. V was clipped by 3 bases and J by 6 bases, with 8 bases between them. The CDR3 DNA sequence: TGTGCCAGTAGTATGCGCCCCGCCGGGGAGCTGTTTTTT. The encoded protein is CASSMRPAGELFF.

In this sample, this clone turned up a few times. Additional DNA sequences in this sample encode the identical CDR3. The chain is built from TRBV6-5 and TRBJ1-1; 8 nucleotides line up with TRBD1. CDR1 MNHEY and CDR2 SVGAGI come from the germline V gene. The CDR3 contains 13 residues. The V segment lost 6 bases and the J segment 4 bases; nucleotides outside the gene matches: 4. CDR3 residues: CASRLQGGTEAFF. The CDR3 region has the DNA TGTGCCAGCAGGCTACAGGGGGGCACTGAAGCTTTCTTT.

This clone was picked up a small number of times. V gene TRBV19 combines with J gene TRBJ2-2; maybe TRBD2 (5 bases). In germline, CDR1 is LNHDA, CDR2 SQIVND (reference sequence). There are 13 residues in the CDR3. V was shortened by 0 bases and J by 8 bases, with 7 bases between the two germline ends. The CDR3 sequence is CASSIEWRGELFF. In nucleotides, the CDR3 is TGTGCCAGTAGTATAGAATGGAGGGGGGAGCTGTTTTTT.

The count of this clone is one. The chain has TRBV4-3 and TRBJ2-3; D may be TRBD2 (6 bases). Germline CDR1 LGHNA, CDR2 YSLEER. Trimming shortened V by 0 bases and J by 1 base, and 14 bases separated the two germline ends. The CDR3 loop spans 17 amino acids. The CDR3 DNA follows: TGCGCCAGCAGCCAAGACAGCCGAGTAGCGGGCACAGATACGCAGTATTTT. Translation: CASSQDSRVAGTDTQYF.